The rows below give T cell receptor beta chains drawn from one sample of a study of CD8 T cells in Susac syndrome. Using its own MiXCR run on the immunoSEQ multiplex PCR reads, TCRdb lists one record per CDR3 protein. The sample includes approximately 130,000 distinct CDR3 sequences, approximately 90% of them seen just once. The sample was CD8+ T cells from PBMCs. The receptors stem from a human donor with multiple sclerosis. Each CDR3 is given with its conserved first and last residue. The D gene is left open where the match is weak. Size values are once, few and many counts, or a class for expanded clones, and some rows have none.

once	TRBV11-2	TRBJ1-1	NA	CASSLGGVMNTEAFF	TGTGCCAGCAGCTTAGGGGGCGTAATGAACACTGAAGCTTTCTTT
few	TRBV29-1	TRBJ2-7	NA	CSVGSHEQYF	TGCAGCGTTGGGAGCCACGAGCAGTACTTC
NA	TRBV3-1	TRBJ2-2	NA	CASSLTQSTGELFF	TGTGCCAGCAGCCTGACCCAATCCACCGGGGAGCTGTTTTTT
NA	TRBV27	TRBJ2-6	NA	CASNRKGVAGANVLTF	TGTGCCAGCAACCGAAAGGGGGTGGCTGGGGCCAACGTCCTGACTTTC
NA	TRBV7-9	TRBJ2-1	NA	CASSLGRFRTYNEQFF	TGTGCCAGCAGCTTAGGGCGATTCAGGACGTACAATGAGCAGTTCTTC
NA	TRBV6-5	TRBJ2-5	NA	CASSSGPYQETQYF	TGTGCCAGCAGTTCCGGGCCGTACCAAGAGACCCAGTACTTC
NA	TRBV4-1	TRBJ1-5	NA	CASSHDGAADYNQPQHF	TGCGCCAGCAGCCATGATGGGGCCGCGGATTATAATCAGCCCCAGCATTTT
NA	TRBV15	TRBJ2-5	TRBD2	CATRGIGTRGLGETQYF	TGTGCCACCAGGGGAATCGGGACTAGGGGACTAGGAGAGACCCAGTACTTC
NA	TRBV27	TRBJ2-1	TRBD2	CASSSLAELAYNEQFF	TGTGCCAGCAGTTCCCTAGCGGAGTTGGCCTACAATGAGCAGTTCTTC
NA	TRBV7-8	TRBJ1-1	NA	CASSSSAGGQNTEAFF	TGTGCCAGCAGCTCCAGCGCCGGCGGACAGAACACTGAAGCTTTCTTT
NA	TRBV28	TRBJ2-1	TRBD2	CASSRLAGIYNEQFF	TGTGCCAGCAGTAGACTAGCGGGGATCTACAATGAGCAGTTCTTC
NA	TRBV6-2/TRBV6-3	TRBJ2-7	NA	CASSPLWTDGSVWSIEQYF	TGTGCCAGCAGCCCCCTTTGGACAGACGGATCTGTGTGGTCTATCGAGCAGTACTTC
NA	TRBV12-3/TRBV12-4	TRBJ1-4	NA	CASSSVGGFNEKLFF	TGTGCCAGCAGTTCCGTTGGGGGGTTTAATGAAAAACTGTTTTTT
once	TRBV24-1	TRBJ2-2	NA	CATSERTIGELFF	TGTGCCACCAGTGAGCGGACGATCGGGGAGCTGTTTTTT
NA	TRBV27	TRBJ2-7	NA	CASSHQAGSGYEQYF	TGTGCCAGCAGCCACCAGGCGGGATCCGGTTACGAGCAGTACTTC
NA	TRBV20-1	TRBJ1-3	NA	CSAWDISGNTIYF	TGCAGTGCTTGGGACATCTCTGGAAACACCATATATTTT
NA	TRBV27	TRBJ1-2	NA	CASSLSGGDRRSGYTF	TGTGCCAGCAGTTTATCGGGTGGGGATAGGCGGTCGGGCTACACCTTC
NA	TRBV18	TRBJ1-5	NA	CASSPGGYQPQHF	TGTGCCAGCTCACCGGGGGGTTATCAGCCCCAGCATTTT
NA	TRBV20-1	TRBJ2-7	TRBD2	CSAVELATEYEQYF	TGCAGTGCAGTGGAACTAGCGACGGAATACGAGCAGTACTTC
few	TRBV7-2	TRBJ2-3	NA	CASSLVAGYGDTQYF	TGTGCCAGCAGCTTAGTGGCAGGGTACGGAGATACGCAGTATTTT
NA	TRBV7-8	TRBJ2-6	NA	CASSYPQVSGANVLTF	TGTGCCAGCAGCTACCCACAGGTCTCTGGGGCCAACGTCCTGACTTTC
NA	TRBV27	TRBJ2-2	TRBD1	CASSTATGGGGGIGELFF	TGTGCCAGCAGTACCGCGACAGGGGGCGGTGGTGGGATCGGGGAGCTGTTTTTT
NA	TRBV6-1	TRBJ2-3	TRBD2	CASNVAGGDTQYF	TGTGCCAGCAATGTAGCGGGAGGAGATACGCAGTATTTT
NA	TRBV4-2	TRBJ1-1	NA	CASSQLQGTEAFF	TGTGCCAGCAGCCAGTTACAGGGCACTGAAGCTTTCTTT
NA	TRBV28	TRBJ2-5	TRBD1	CASQGALGETQYF	TGTGCCAGCCAGGGGGCCCTTGGGGAGACCCAGTACTTC
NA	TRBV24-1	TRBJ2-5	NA	CATSGFVAGRETQYF	TGTGCCACCAGTGGTTTTGTGGCAGGGCGAGAGACCCAGTACTTC
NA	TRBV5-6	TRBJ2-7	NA	CASSPLFSLAYEQYF	TGTGCCAGCAGCCCTCTCTTTTCACTCGCCTACGAGCAGTACTTC
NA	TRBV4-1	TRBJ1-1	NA	CASSQDKLYTEAFF	TGCGCCAGCAGCCAAGATAAGCTTTACACTGAAGCTTTCTTT
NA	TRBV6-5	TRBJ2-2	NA	CASSSIRDVPGELFF	TGTGCCAGCAGTTCCATCCGGGACGTACCAGGGGAGCTGTTTTTT
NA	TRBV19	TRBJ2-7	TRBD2	CASSIVAGGISEQYF	TGTGCCAGTAGTATAGTTGCGGGAGGAATTAGCGAGCAGTACTTC
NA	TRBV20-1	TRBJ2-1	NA	CSARDGPIAVGYNEQFF	TGCAGTGCTAGAGATGGCCCAATAGCGGTCGGGTACAATGAGCAGTTCTTC
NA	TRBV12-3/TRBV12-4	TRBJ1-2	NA	CASSKGMTEQFYGYTF	TGTGCCAGCAGTAAAGGGATGACTGAACAATTCTATGGCTACACCTTC
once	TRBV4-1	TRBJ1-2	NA	CASSQAKFLPSGYTF	TGCGCCAGCAGCCAAGCGAAATTCCTTCCATCTGGCTACACCTTC
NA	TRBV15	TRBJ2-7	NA	CATSSPGQGNEQYF	TGTGCCACCAGCAGCCCCGGTCAGGGAAACGAGCAGTACTTC
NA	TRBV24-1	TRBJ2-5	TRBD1	CATSDLGTGEETQYF	TGTGCCACCAGTGATTTGGGGACAGGGGAAGAGACCCAGTACTTC
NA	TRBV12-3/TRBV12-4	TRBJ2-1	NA	CASNRPGPNEQFF	TGTGCCAGCAACCGGCCGGGACCTAATGAGCAGTTCTTC
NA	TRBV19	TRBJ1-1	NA	CASSPGDDTEAFF	TGTGCCAGTAGCCCTGGGGATGACACTGAAGCTTTCTTT
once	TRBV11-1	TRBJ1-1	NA	CASSLERTGGQTEAFF	TGTGCCAGCAGCTTAGAAAGGACGGGGGGCCAAACTGAAGCTTTCTTT
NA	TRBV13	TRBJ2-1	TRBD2	CASSFEPSGRDSEQFF	TGTGCCAGCAGCTTCGAACCCAGCGGGAGGGACAGTGAGCAGTTCTTC